What follows are 2 T cell receptor beta chains derived from one specimen sequenced in a study of blood T cell repertoires in COVID-19. TCRdb's table, derived via immunoSEQ multiplex PCR, lists solely in-frame clones and lacks some. The profile covers roughly 230,000 clones, with 70% to 85% appearing a single time and about 3.2% taken by the ten largest. What was sequenced was PBMCs or T cells enriched from blood (not recorded which). These receptors were taken from an older woman who had recovered from COVID-19.

This clone was observed a single time. The chain joins TRBV10-2 to TRBJ2-7; the match to TRBD2 covers 11 bases. Looked up from germline, CDR1 is WSHSY and CDR2 is SAAADI. The CDR3 extends over 15 amino acids. V gave up 5 bases and J gave up 4 bases; unmatched junction bases: 7. CDR3 protein: CASSRPGTSGYEQYF. The CDR3 DNA reads as TGCGCCAGCAGTCGCCCCGGGACTAGCGGTTACGAGCAGTACTTC.

This clone is a singleton in its sample. The rearrangement uses TRBV3-1 (or the pseudogene TRBV3-2) and TRBJ2-3; 13 nucleotides line up with TRBD2. Germline V gene sequence: CDR1 LGHDT, CDR2 YNNKEL (reference sequence). The CDR3 sequence is 16 residues long. V lost 4 bases, J lost 4 bases, and 5 bases stayed unmatched. The CDR3 DNA follows: TGTGCCAGCAGCCGTGGGACTAGCGGGACCGCAGATACGCAGTATTTT. Translated, it gives CASSRGTSGTADTQYF.